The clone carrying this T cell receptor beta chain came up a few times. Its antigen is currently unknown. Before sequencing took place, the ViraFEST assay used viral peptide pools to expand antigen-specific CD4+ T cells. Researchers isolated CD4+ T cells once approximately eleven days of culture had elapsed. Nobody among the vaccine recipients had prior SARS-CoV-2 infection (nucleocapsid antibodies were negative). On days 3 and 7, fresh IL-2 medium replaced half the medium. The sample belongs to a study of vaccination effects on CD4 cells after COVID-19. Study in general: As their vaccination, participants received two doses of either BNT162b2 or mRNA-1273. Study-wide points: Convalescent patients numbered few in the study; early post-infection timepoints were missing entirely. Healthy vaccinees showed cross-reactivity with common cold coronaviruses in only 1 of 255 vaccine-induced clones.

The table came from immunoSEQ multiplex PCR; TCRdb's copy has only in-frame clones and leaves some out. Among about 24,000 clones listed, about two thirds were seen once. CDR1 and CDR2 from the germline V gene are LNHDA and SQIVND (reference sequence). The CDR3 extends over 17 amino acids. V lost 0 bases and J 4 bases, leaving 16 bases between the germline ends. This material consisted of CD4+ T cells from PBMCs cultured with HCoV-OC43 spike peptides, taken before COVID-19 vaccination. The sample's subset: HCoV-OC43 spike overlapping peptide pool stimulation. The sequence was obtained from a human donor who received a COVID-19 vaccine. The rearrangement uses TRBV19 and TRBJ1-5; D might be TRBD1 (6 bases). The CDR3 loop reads CASSIDVAGTLNQPQHF. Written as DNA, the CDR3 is TGTGCCAGTAGTATAGACGTCGCCGGGACATTGAATCAGCCCCAGCATTTT.